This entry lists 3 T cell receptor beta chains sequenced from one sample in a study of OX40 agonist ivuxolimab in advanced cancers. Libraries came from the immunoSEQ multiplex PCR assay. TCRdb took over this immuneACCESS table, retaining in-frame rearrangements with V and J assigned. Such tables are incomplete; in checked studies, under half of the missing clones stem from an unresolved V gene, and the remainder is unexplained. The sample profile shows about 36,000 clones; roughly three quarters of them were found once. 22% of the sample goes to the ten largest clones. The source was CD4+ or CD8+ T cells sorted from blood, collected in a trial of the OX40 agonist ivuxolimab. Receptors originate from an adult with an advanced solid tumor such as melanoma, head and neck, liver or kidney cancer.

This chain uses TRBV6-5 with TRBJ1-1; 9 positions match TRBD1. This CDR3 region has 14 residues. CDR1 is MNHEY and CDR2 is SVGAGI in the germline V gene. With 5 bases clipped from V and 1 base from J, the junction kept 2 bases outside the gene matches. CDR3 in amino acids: CASSQGQGNTEAFF. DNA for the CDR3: TGTGCCAGCAGTCAGGGACAGGGGAACACTGAAGCTTTCTTT.

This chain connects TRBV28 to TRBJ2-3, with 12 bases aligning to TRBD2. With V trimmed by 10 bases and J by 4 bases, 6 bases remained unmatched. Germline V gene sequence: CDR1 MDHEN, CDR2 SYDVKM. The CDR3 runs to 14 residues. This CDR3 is CAITGLAGADTQYF. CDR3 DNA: TGTGCCATCACGGGACTAGCGGGCGCAGATACGCAGTATTTT.

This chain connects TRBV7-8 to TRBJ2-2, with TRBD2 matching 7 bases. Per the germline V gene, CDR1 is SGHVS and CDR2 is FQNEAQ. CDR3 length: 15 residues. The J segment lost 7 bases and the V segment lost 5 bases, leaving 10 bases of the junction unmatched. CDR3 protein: CASSLWAGGGGELFF. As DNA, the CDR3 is TGTGCCAGCAGCCTCTGGGCAGGCGGGGGCGGGGAGCTGTTTTTT.